Listed here is a single TCR beta chain. Its matching antigen is unknown. Researchers ran the PCR with 60 Vbeta and 13 Jbeta primers. Produced via immunoSEQ multiplex PCR; TCRdb's table is partial and in-frame only. Altogether about 120,000 clones are present, under 90% being singletons, with the ten largest covering roughly 9.2%. Donors consisted of healthy bone marrow donors. This entry is derived from a study of cytomegalovirus exposure and HLA in healthy donors. Across the whole study: Roughly 85 million unique TCRs from HLA-typed donors made up an early data release. Findings and limits, study-wide: What a later analysis showed was that several of the most significant clusters appeared linked to common viral pathogens. Reportedly, fewer N-insertions than the approximately 700-donor mean appeared in an Asian-associated ancestry cluster in a later analysis.

The clonotype originates from a female donor in good health and CMV-seropositive. Sample: PBMCs.

As DNA, the CDR3 is TGTGCCATCAGTCCGGAGGCAGATACGCAGTATTTT. Protein product: CAISPEADTQYF. This rearrangement joins TRBV10-3 to TRBJ2-3, with D possibly matching TRBD2 (5 bases). The germline V gene encodes CDR1 ENHRY and CDR2 SYGVKD. Trimming took 5 bases from V and 4 from J, leaving 7 bases between them. The CDR3 is made up of 12 amino acids.